The 5 T cell receptor beta chains reported below all come from one sample, sequenced in a study of Graves' ophthalmopathy and Graves' hyperthyroidism. CDR3 regions of TCR beta were amplified from RNA transcripts. A first-round RT-PCR used HTBI primers, followed by a second-round multiplex PCR. Each CDR3 protein gets one entry after TCRdb re-called the multiplex PCR reads with MiXCR. The sample lists hundreds of thousands of distinct CDR3 sequences, about 24% occurring once. Sequencing was performed on peripheral blood. These TCRs come from a woman younger than 35 with stable Graves' hyperthyroidism. Some clones in this sample may be carry-over from other donors' samples.

This clonotype is a singleton in its sample. The V call is TRBV10-3, the J call TRBJ2-7; D is perhaps TRBD1 (5 bases). This CDR3 is 16 amino acids long. The V gene's germline CDR1 is ENHRY and CDR2 SYGVKD. With 0 bases removed from V and 3 bases from J, the gap between germline ends came to 15 bases. The CDR3 sequence is CAISESGRARDYEQYF. The DNA for the CDR3 is TGTGCCATCAGTGAGTCAGGCAGGGCGAGAGACTACGAGCAGTACTTC.

The chain carries TRBV28 and TRBJ1-1; D is undetermined. V gave up 4 bases and J gave up 0 bases, with 9 bases separating them. The CDR3 sequence is 14 residues long. CDR1 and CDR2 (germline): MDHEN, SYDVKM. The CDR3 spells CASSSLLLNTEAFF. The DNA for the CDR3 is TGTGCCAGCAGTTCCTTACTACTGAACACTGAAGCTTTCTTT.

This clonotype was found many times. This chain joins TRBV12-3 or TRBV12-4 and TRBJ1-1; a weak D match, TRBD1 (5 bases). This CDR3 has 14 residues. V lost 8 bases to trimming and J lost 4 bases, with 17 bases between them. The CDR3 DNA sequence: TGTGCCAGCCAGGTCAGGGTAGCAGTCACTGAAGCTTTCTTT. Its translation is CASQVRVAVTEAFF.

This clonotype was detected ten times or more. The chain links TRBV6-1 to TRBJ2-6, with D possibly being TRBD2 (6 bases). The CDR3 consists of 18 residues. The V end lost 2 bases, the J end lost 0 bases, and 14 bases lay between the germline ends. Germline V lookup: CDR1 MNHNS, CDR2 SASEGT. CDR3 in amino acids: CASSERGLEGSGANVLTF. In nucleotides, the CDR3 is TGTGCCAGCAGTGAAAGGGGACTTGAGGGCTCTGGGGCCAACGTCCTGACTTTC.

The chain has TRBV6-1 and TRBJ2-7, with D possibly TRBD2 on 6 matching bases. This CDR3 is built from 15 residues. The germline V and J ends were trimmed by 5 bases and 2 bases, with 16 bases remaining between them. CDR1 and CDR2 (germline): MNHNS, SASEGT. The CDR3 DNA sequence: TGTGCCAGCAGTCCGACCCCCGGGGGAGCCTACGAGCAGTACTTC. It specifies CASSPTPGGAYEQYF.